This is a list of T cell receptor beta chains from one sample in a study of blood T cell repertoires in COVID-19. Data came from immunoSEQ multiplex PCR; TCRdb stores just in-frame clones and leaves some out. Among 100,000 or so clones, roughly 79% were seen once, and the ten largest hold 10%. Sequencing was carried out using peripheral blood. Receptors originate from a human donor in a cohort sampled during active COVID-19. CDR3s include the opening cysteine and the closing phenylalanine or tryptophan. The D gene is left open where the match is weak. Expanded clones are given a class, and other clones once, few, many or no size at all.

DNA | CDR3 | V | D | size | J
TGTGCCAGTAGTACCCTCAGCACAGATACGCAGTATTTT | CASSTLSTDTQYF | TRBV19 | . | once | TRBJ2-3
TGTGCCTGGAGTGACCGGGGAATCTCTGGCTACACCTTC | CAWSDRGISGYTF | TRBV30 | . | . | TRBJ1-2
TGTGCCAGCACCGGGTGGCGGGCAGTAGAGACCCAGTACTTC | CASTGWRAVETQYF | TRBV2 | . | . | TRBJ2-5
TGCAGCGTTGAAATGTCGGGACAGGGTACAGATACGCAGTATTTT | CSVEMSGQGTDTQYF | TRBV29-1 | TRBD1 | . | TRBJ2-3
TGTGCCAGCAGTGCCGGGACAGTCTCTGGGGCCAACGTCCTGACTTTC | CASSAGTVSGANVLTF | TRBV6-2/TRBV6-3 | TRBD1 | . | TRBJ2-6
TGTGCCACCAGTGATTTGAACCCACCCGGGACAGGGCTGTTCTTC | CATSDLNPPGTGLFF | TRBV24-1 | TRBD1 | . | TRBJ2-1
TGTGCCAGCAGTTATTCTCCGGGACAGGGTGTCGATGAGCAGTTCTTC | CASSYSPGQGVDEQFF | TRBV6-5 | TRBD1 | . | TRBJ2-1
TGCGCCACCACCCGGGGGGACGGGGCAATGAACACTGAAGCTTTCTTT | CATTRGDGAMNTEAFF | TRBV5-1 | . | . | TRBJ1-1
TGTGCCAGCAGACGTAGGTTGGGACTAGCGGAAGAGACCCAGTACTTC | CASRRRLGLAEETQYF | TRBV21-1 | . | . | TRBJ2-5
TGTGCCAGCAGTTTCCGGGTTTCGGGGGGTTATGGCTACACCTTC | CASSFRVSGGYGYTF | TRBV27 | . | . | TRBJ1-2
TGTGCCAGCAGTACGCAGGGGGAGATCAGGACAGAGACCCAGTACTTC | CASSTQGEIRTETQYF | TRBV6-2/TRBV6-3 | TRBD1 | . | TRBJ2-5
TGTGCCAGCAGCTTAGGAGCTCCCCACGAGCAGTACTTC | CASSLGAPHEQYF | TRBV5-6 | . | . | TRBJ2-7
TGTGCCACCCGGGACAGGGGCTACGAGCAGTACTTC | CATRDRGYEQYF | TRBV6-5 | TRBD1 | . | TRBJ2-7
TGTGCCAGCAGCCGCGCGCAGGGGCCGAATTCACCCCTCCACTTT | CASSRAQGPNSPLHF | TRBV3-1/TRBV3-2 | . | . | TRBJ1-6
TGTGCCACCGGGAGAAACTACGAGCAGTACTTC | CATGRNYEQYF | TRBV19 | . | . | TRBJ2-7
TGCGCCAGCAGCCAAGTTCATAGTCGGACAGGGAGCGGCTACACCTTC | CASSQVHSRTGSGYTF | TRBV4-1 | TRBD1 | . | TRBJ1-2
TGTGCCAGCAGCCGTCTCCCGACAGACGAAGCTTTCTTT | CASSRLPTDEAFF | TRBV7-3 | . | . | TRBJ1-1
TGTGCCTGGAGAGGATTCGACAGGCTGAACACTGAAGCTTTCTTT | CAWRGFDRLNTEAFF | TRBV30 | . | . | TRBJ1-1
TGTGCCAGCAGCTTATTGGGGCCTTACGCTGAGCAGTTCTTC | CASSLLGPYAEQFF | TRBV7-8 | . | . | TRBJ2-1
TGTGCCAGCAGCCTGGACACTTCTGGGGCCAACGTCCTGACTTTC | CASSLDTSGANVLTF | TRBV7-2 | . | . | TRBJ2-6
TGTGCCAGCCAGGCAGGGCCCCGCGAGCAGTACTTC | CASQAGPREQYF | TRBV5-8 | . | . | TRBJ2-7
TGCGCCAGCAGCCGGTCACCTGCGGAGACCCAGTACTTC | CASSRSPAETQYF | TRBV5-1 | . | . | TRBJ2-5
TGTGCCAGCAGCTCCAGACTAGCCGCCACCGGGGAGCTGTTTTTT | CASSSRLAATGELFF | TRBV7-9 | TRBD2 | once | TRBJ2-2
TGTGCCAGTAGACCGGGACAGGGGAACAATGAAAAACTGTTTTTT | CASRPGQGNNEKLFF | TRBV19 | TRBD1 | . | TRBJ1-4
TGCGCCAGCAGCCAAGCTTCGTGGGGCTCGTCCTACGAGCAGTACTTC | CASSQASWGSSYEQYF | TRBV4-3 | . | . | TRBJ2-7
TGTGCCAGCACCCTGGACAGCAGGTCCTACAATGAGCAGTTCTTC | CASTLDSRSYNEQFF | TRBV6-5 | . | . | TRBJ2-1
TGTGCCAGCAGTTTATTTCAGGGGGTTGAAGCTTTCTTT | CASSLFQGVEAFF | TRBV27 | TRBD1 | many | TRBJ1-1
TGTGCCAGCGCAGGACTAGCGGAAGAGCAGTTCTTC | CASAGLAEEQFF | TRBV6-6 | TRBD2 | . | TRBJ2-1
TGTGCCAGCAGCGGATCTCCGGGACAGGGCCTCGAGCAGTACTTC | CASSGSPGQGLEQYF | TRBV2 | TRBD1 | . | TRBJ2-7
TGTGCCAGCAGCTTAGTCAGAGGCCTGGAGACCCAGTACTTC | CASSLVRGLETQYF | TRBV11-2 | . | . | TRBJ2-5
TGTGCCAGTAGTATGTCCAGAAACTCTGGGGCCAACGTCCTGACTTTC | CASSMSRNSGANVLTF | TRBV19 | . | . | TRBJ2-6
TGTGCCAGTAGTATGGTGGCGGGACAGGGGTGGTACGAGCAGTACTTC | CASSMVAGQGWYEQYF | TRBV19 | TRBD1 | . | TRBJ2-7
TGCGCCAGCAGGGTCACCGGGACTAGAGGATTAGATACGCAGTATTTT | CASRVTGTRGLDTQYF | TRBV5-1 | TRBD2 | . | TRBJ2-3
TGCGCCAGCAGCTTTTCGAGGGGGCGTGTGGAAAAACTGTTTTTT | CASSFSRGRVEKLFF | TRBV5-1 | TRBD1 | few | TRBJ1-4
TGTGCCAGCGCAATCACAGGGGCCAACGTCCTGACTTTC | CASAITGANVLTF | TRBV7-3 | . | . | TRBJ2-6
TGCGCCAGCAGCCAAGCCGTCTTATCTAGCGGGGGGAGCCAAGAGACCCAGTACTTC | CASSQAVLSSGGSQETQYF | TRBV4-1 | TRBD2 | . | TRBJ2-5
TGTGCCACCAGCGGGACAGGGGACCTTAGGGGATACAATGAGCAGTTCTTC | CATSGTGDLRGYNEQFF | TRBV15 | TRBD1 | . | TRBJ2-1
TGTGCCAGCAGTGTCGGGACAGGGAACACTGAAGCTTTCTTT | CASSVGTGNTEAFF | TRBV27 | TRBD1 | . | TRBJ1-1
TGTGCCAGCAGTGAAGCGCTTGGGACACCCTACGAGCAGTACTTC | CASSEALGTPYEQYF | TRBV2 | . | . | TRBJ2-7